The 17 T cell receptor beta chains presented below share a single source sample, sequenced in a study of T cells in localized non-small cell lung cancer. Measured with immunoSEQ multiplex PCR; TCRdb has only the in-frame clones, and not every one. The sample contains about 2,600 clones, around 26% of which appear only once. The material sequenced was lung tumor tissue, taken before any cancer treatment. The origin of the receptors is a male donor at least 60 years old with stage II squamous cell lung carcinoma.

This chain joins TRBV18 and TRBJ2-5, with 10 bases matching TRBD1. Germline-derived CDR1 and CDR2 are KGHSH and LQKENI. This CDR3 region has 15 residues. V trimming: 3 bases; J trimming: 4 bases; junction bases outside the gene matches: 5. Written as DNA, the CDR3 is TGTGCCAGCTCACCGAGGACAGGGGGAGGAGAGACCCAGTACTTC. This encodes CASSPRTGGGETQYF.

V is TRBV14 and J is TRBJ2-1; no clear D. Between the trimmed V and J ends, which lost 0 bases and 4 bases, there was a span of 10 bases. CDR1 and CDR2 (germline): SGHDN, FVKESK. The CDR3 covers 15 residues. The DNA for the CDR3 is TGTGCCAGCAGCCAAGAGAGGAAACTTTACAATGAGCAGTTCTTC. The encoded protein is CASSQERKLYNEQFF.

V usage is TRBV5-1 and J usage is TRBJ2-1; 11 nucleotides agree with TRBD2. Germline CDR1 and CDR2: SGHRS and YFSETQ. This CDR3 has 17 residues. The junction had 14 bases not matched to a gene; V was cut back by 4 bases and J by 8 bases. For the CDR3, the DNA is TGCGCCAGCAGCGTAAATCCCGGGACTAGCGGTCGGGATGAGCAGTTCTTC. Translating gives CASSVNPGTSGRDEQFF.

This chain links TRBV10-2 with TRBJ2-7; perhaps TRBD1 as D (5 bases). From germline, CDR1 is WSHSY and CDR2 SAAADI. CDR3 length equals 13 residues. The ends were cut back, 8 bases at V and 4 bases at J, with 15 bases in the middle. The CDR3 region is CASSKQGWYEQYF. As DNA, the CDR3 is TGCGCCAGCTCAAAGCAGGGCTGGTACGAGCAGTACTTC.

The CDR3 DNA reads TGTGCCAGCTCACCGGACCGGGACAGGGACACTGAAGCTTTCTTT. Its translation is CASSPDRDRDTEAFF. The chain recombines TRBV18 with TRBJ1-1; 9 bases line up with TRBD1. V lost 3 bases, J lost 3 bases, and 5 bases stayed unmatched. CDR1 and CDR2 (germline): KGHSH, LQKENI. The CDR3 sequence is 15 residues long.

This chain joins TRBV6-8 and TRBJ2-1; D remains unclear. This CDR3 is 15 amino acids long. The ends were cut back, 8 bases at V and 8 bases at J, with 22 bases in the middle. Germline CDR1 MNHGY, CDR2 SAAAGT. Here the CDR3 DNA reads TGTGCCAGCTGGAAACCGAGCGCAGATCGAGATGAGCAGTTCTTC. Translating it yields CASWKPSADRDEQFF.

The chain has TRBV5-1 and TRBJ2-2; unclear D gene. CDR3 length equals 14 residues. Germline assignment: CDR1 SGHRS and CDR2 YFSETQ. Trimming removed 1 base from V and 5 bases from J, with 9 bases in between. CDR3 coding DNA: TGCGCCAGCAGCTTGAAGTTGGCGACCGGGGAGCTGTTTTTT. Protein sequence: CASSLKLATGELFF. The variable domain in full, with the rest retrieved from reference TRBV5-1 and TRBJ2-2, is KAGVTQTPRYLIKTRGQQVTLSCSPISGHRSVSWYQQTPGQGLQFLFEYFSETQRNKGNFPGRFSGRQFSNSRSEMNVSTLELGDSALYLCASSLKLATGELFFGEGSRLTVL.

This clone showed up just a few times. The CDR3 DNA sequence: TGTGCCAGCAGTTACTTGGTACTTGACTATTACGAGCAGTACTTC. As protein: CASSYLVLDYYEQYF. The gene calls are TRBV6-8 and TRBJ2-7; D perhaps matches TRBD2 (5 bases). V lost 1 base to trimming and J lost 4 bases, with 14 bases between them. The CDR3 runs 15 residues. Per the germline V gene, CDR1 is MNHGY and CDR2 is SAAAGT.

This clone was counted only a few times. V and J are TRBV9 and TRBJ2-3; D is undetermined. The CDR3 runs 13 residues. Per the germline V gene, CDR1 is SGDLS and CDR2 is YYNGEE. Trimming took off 0 bases at V and 2 bases at J, with 4 bases between the two ends. CDR3 bases: TGTGCCAGCAGCGTAGCGGACACAGATACGCAGTATTTT. It translates to CASSVADTDTQYF. Using reference TRBV9 and TRBJ2-3 for the parts outside the CDR3, the full variable domain is DSGVTQTPKHLITATGQRVTLRCSPRSGDLSVYWYQQSLDQGLQFLIQYYNGEERAKGNILERFSAQQFPDLHSELNLSSLELGDSALYFCASSVADTDTQYFGPGTRLTVL.

The V and J genes are TRBV29-1 and TRBJ2-5, with D perhaps TRBD2 (6 bases). Germline V lookup: CDR1 SQVTM, CDR2 ANQGSEA. V dropped 4 bases and J dropped 3 bases, with 15 bases sitting between them. The CDR3 consists of 14 residues. The CDR3 DNA reads TGCAGCGTTGTGGAGGGATATAAGGAAGAGACCCAGTACTTC. Translated, it gives CSVVEGYKEETQYF.

This chain uses TRBV18 with TRBJ1-6; D is possibly TRBD1 (5 bases). Germline CDR1 and CDR2: KGHSH and LQKENI. The CDR3 totals 16 residues. V lost 5 bases and J lost 10, with 21 bases in between. The CDR3 bases are TGTGCCAGCTCAGATCTAGGGGCGCGACCCTCCTCACCCCTCCACTTT. Its translation: CASSDLGARPSSPLHF.

This clone ranks as large (0.1 to 1%). This chain connects TRBV29-1 to TRBJ1-1; 8 positions match TRBD1. The CDR3 contains 13 residues. In germline, CDR1 is SQVTM, CDR2 ANQGSEA. Trimming took 6 bases from V and 1 from J; bases not matched to a gene: 4. The CDR3 loop is CSVGDRPNTEAFF. The CDR3 DNA reads TGCAGCGTCGGGGACAGGCCGAACACTGAAGCTTTCTTT.

By sample fraction, this clone is medium-sized. The rearrangement links TRBV11-3 to TRBJ1-1, with D perhaps TRBD1 (6 bases). V was clipped by 3 bases and J by 0 bases, with 14 bases between them. This CDR3 is 16 amino acids long. Germline V gene sequence: CDR1 SGHNT, CDR2 YENEEA. The CDR3 DNA is TGTGCCAGCAGCTTTGGGGGCAGGGAAATGAACACTGAAGCTTTCTTT. Its translation is CASSFGGREMNTEAFF.

This clone was counted between two and nine times. The chain couples TRBV6-8 to TRBJ2-2, with 7 bases identical to TRBD1. V lost 10 bases to trimming and J lost 6 bases; unmatched junction nucleotides: 5. CDR3 length equals 12 residues. Germline V gene data show CDR1 as MNHGY and CDR2 as SAAAGT. This chain's CDR3 is CAIGDRPGELFF. CDR3 nucleotides: TGTGCCATCGGGGACAGACCCGGGGAGCTGTTTTTT.

The V and J genes are TRBV18 and TRBJ1-2; no firm D call. Germline V lookup: CDR1 KGHSH, CDR2 LQKENI. The V end lost 3 bases, the J end lost 10 bases, and 12 bases lay between the germline ends. The CDR3 runs to 12 residues. The CDR3 DNA sequence: TGTGCCAGCTCACCGGGGAGGGTGGACTACACCTTC. As protein: CASSPGRVDYTF. The variable domain in full, with the rest retrieved from reference TRBV18 and TRBJ1-2, is NAGVMQNPRHLVRRRGQEARLRCSPMKGHSHVYWYRQLPEEGLKFMVYLQKENIIDESGMPKERFSAEFPKEGPSILRIQQVVRGDSAAYFCASSPGRVDYTFGSGTRLTVV.

This rearrangement joins TRBV5-1 to TRBJ1-1, with TRBD1 matching over 9 bases. This CDR3 region has 15 residues. Unmatched junction bases numbered 5, after V lost 0 bases and J lost 5 bases. Germline lookup yields CDR1 SGHRS and CDR2 YFSETQ. The CDR3: CASSLVGQGTTEAFF. The CDR3 region has the DNA TGCGCCAGCAGCTTGGTGGGACAGGGAACTACTGAAGCTTTCTTT.

The V call is TRBV27, the J call TRBJ2-5; 9 bases fit TRBD1. With 7 bases clipped from V and 5 bases from J, the junction kept 8 bases outside the gene matches. Germline V gene lookup returns CDR1 MNHEY and CDR2 SMNVEV (reference sequence). The CDR3 extends over 14 amino acids. The CDR3 here is CASKLGQGYETQYF. CDR3 sequence (DNA): TGTGCCAGCAAGCTGGGACAGGGTTACGAGACCCAGTACTTC.